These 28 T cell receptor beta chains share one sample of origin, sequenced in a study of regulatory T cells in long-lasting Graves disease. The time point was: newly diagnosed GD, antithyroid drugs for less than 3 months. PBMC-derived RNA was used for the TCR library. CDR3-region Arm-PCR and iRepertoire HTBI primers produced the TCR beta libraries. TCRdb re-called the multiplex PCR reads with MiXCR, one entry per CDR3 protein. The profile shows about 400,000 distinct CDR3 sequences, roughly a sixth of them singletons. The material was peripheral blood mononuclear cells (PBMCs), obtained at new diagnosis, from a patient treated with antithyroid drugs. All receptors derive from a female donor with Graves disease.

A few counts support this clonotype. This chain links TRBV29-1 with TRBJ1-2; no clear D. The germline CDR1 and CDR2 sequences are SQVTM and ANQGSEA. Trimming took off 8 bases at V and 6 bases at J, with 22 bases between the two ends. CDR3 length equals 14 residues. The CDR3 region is CSIKQHSRKDGYTF. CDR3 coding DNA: TGCAGCATCAAGCAGCATTCCCGGAAAGATGGCTACACCTTC.

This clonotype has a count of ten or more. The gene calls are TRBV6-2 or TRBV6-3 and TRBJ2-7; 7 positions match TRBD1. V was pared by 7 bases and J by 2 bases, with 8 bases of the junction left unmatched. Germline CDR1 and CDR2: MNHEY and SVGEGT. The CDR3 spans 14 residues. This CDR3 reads CASKTGTETYEQYF. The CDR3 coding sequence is TGTGCCAGCAAGACCGGGACAGAAACCTACGAGCAGTACTTC.

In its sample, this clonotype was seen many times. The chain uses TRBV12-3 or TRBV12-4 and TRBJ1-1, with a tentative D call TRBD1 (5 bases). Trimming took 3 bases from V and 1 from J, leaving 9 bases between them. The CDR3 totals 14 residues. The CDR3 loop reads CASSLTDENTEAFF. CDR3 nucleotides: TGTGCCAGCAGTTTGACAGATGAGAACACTGAAGCTTTCTTT.

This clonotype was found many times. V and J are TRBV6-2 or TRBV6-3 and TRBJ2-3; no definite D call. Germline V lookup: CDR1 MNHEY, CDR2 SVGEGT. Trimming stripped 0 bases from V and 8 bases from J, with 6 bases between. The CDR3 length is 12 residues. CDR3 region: CASSYSAGTQYF. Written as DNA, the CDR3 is TGTGCCAGCAGTTACTCGGCAGGTACGCAGTATTTT.

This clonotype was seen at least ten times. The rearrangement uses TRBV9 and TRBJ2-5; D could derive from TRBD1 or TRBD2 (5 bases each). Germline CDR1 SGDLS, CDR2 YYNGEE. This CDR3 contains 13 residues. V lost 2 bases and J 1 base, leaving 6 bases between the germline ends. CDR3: CASSVGAQETQYF. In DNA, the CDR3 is TGTGCCAGCAGCGTCGGGGCCCAAGAGACCCAGTACTTC.

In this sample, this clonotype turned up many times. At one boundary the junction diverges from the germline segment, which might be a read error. Written as DNA, the CDR3 is TGTGCCAGCAGCTTGATGACAGTTGAAGCTTTCTTT. It translates to CASSLMTVEAFF. The chain employs TRBV5-1 and TRBJ1-1; TRBD1 is a possible D gene (5 bases). This CDR3 region has 12 residues. CDR1 is SGHRS, CDR2 YFSETQ, per germline.

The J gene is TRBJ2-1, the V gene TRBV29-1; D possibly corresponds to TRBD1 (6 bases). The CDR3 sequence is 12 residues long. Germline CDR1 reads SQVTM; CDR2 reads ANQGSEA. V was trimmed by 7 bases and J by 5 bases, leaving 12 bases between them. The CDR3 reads CSESTGNNEQFF. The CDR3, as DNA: TGCAGCGAATCGACAGGTAACAATGAGCAGTTCTTC.

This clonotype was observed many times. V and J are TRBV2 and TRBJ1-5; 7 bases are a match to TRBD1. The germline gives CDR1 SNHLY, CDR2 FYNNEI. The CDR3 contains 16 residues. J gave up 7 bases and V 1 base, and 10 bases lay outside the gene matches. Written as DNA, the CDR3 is TGTGCCAGCAGTGAAGTGGGGTACAGGGGAGGCCAGCCCCAGCATTTT. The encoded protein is CASSEVGYRGGQPQHF.

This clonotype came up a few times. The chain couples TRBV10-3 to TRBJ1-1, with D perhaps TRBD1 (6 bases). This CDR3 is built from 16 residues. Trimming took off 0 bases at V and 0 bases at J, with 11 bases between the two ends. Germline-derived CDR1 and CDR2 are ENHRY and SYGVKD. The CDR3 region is CAISESGRGLNTEAFF. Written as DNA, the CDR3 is TGTGCCATCAGTGAGTCTGGCCGGGGGCTGAACACTGAAGCTTTCTTT.

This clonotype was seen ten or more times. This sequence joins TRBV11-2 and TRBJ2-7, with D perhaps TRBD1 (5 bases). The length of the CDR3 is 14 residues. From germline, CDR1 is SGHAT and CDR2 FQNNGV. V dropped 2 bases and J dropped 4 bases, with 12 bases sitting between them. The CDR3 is CASSLTGPAYEQYF. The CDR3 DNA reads TGTGCCAGCAGCTTAACAGGACCAGCTTACGAGCAGTACTTC.

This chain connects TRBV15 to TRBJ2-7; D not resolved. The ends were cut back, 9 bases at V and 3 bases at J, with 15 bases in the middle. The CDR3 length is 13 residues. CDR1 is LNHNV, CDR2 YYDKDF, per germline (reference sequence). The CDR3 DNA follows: TGTGCCACTCTCAAACCTCTCGGCTACGAGCAGTACTTC. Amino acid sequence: CATLKPLGYEQYF.

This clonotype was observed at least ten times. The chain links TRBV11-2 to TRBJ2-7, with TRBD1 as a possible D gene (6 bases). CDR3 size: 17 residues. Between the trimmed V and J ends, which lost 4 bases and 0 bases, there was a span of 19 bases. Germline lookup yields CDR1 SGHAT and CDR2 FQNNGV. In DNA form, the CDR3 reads TGTGCCAGCAGCTCCAGCGCCGGACAGACTTTCTCCTACGAGCAGTACTTC. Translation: CASSSSAGQTFSYEQYF.

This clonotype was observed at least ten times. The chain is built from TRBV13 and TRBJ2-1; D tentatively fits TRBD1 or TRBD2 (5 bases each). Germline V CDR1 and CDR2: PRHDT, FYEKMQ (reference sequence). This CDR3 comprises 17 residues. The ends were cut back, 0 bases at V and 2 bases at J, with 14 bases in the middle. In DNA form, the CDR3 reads TGTGCCAGCAGCTTAGGGTACACGGGGCCGACCTACAATGAGCAGTTCTTC. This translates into CASSLGYTGPTYNEQFF.

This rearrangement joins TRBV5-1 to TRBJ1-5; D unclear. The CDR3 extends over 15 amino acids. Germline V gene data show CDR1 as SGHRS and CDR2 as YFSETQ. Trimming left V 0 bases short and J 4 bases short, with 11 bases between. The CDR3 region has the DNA TGCGCCAGCAGCTTGGCCGCAGGCAGAAATCAGCCCCAGCATTTT. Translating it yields CASSLAAGRNQPQHF.

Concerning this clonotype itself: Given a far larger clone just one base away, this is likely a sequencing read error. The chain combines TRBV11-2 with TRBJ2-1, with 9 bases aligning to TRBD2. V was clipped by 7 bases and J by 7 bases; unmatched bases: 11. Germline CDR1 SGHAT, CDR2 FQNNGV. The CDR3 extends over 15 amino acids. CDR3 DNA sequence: TGTGCCAGCAACCCGACCACCAGCGGGAGGAATGAGCAGTTCTTC. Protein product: CASNPTTSGRNEQFF.

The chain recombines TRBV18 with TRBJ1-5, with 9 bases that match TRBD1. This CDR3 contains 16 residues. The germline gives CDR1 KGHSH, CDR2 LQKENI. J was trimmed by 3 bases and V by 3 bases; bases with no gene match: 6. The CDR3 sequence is CASSPGQGGTNQPQHF. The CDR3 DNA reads TGTGCCAGCTCACCGGGACAGGGAGGCACCAATCAGCCCCAGCATTTT.

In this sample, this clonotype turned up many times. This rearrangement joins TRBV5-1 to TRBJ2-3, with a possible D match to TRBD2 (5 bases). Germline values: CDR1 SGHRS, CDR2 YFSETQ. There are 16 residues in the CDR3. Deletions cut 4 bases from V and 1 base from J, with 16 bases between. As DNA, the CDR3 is TGCGCCAGCAGCGGATTTAGCGCGGCTGGCACAGATACGCAGTATTTT. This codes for CASSGFSAAGTDTQYF.

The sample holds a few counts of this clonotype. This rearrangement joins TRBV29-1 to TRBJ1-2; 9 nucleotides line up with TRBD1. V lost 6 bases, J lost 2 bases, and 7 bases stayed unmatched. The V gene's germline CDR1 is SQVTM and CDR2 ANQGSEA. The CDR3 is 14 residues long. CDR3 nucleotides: TGCAGCGTGCCATTGACAGGGGGGAACTATGGCTACACCTTC. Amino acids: CSVPLTGGNYGYTF.

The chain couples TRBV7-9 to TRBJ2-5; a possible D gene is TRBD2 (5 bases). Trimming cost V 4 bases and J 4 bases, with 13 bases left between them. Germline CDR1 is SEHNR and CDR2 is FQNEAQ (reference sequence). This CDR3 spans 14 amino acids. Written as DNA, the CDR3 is TGTGCCAGCAGCTCAGACGAGGGCAGAGAGACCCAGTACTTC. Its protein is CASSSDEGRETQYF.

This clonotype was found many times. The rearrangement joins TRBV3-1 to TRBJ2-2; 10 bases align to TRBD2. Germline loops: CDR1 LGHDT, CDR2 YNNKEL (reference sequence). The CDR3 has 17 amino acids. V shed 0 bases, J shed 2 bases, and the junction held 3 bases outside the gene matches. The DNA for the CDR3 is TGTGCCAGCAGCCAAGAACTAGCGGGACTTAACACCGGGGAGCTGTTTTTT. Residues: CASSQELAGLNTGELFF.

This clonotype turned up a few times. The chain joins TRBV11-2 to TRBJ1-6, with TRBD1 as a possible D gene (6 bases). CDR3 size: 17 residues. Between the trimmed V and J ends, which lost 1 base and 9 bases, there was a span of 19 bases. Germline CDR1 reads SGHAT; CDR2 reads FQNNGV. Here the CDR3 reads CASSLARLRTGISPLHF. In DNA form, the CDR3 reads TGTGCCAGCAGCTTAGCCCGACTCCGTACAGGGATTTCACCCCTCCACTTT.

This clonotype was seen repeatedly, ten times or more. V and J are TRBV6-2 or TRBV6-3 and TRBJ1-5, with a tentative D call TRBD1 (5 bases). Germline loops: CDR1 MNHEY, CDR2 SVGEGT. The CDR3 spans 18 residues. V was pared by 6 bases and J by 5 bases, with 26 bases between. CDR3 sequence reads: CASRGGQGGQIFHQPQHF. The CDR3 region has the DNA TGTGCCAGCAGAGGAGGGCAGGGTGGTCAAATTTTTCATCAGCCCCAGCATTTT.

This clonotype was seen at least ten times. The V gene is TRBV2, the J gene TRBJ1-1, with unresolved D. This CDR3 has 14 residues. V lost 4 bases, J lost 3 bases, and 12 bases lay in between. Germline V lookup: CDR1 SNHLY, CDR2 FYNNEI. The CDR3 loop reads CASSVLLRDTEAFF. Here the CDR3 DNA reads TGTGCCAGCAGTGTCTTACTAAGGGACACTGAAGCTTTCTTT.

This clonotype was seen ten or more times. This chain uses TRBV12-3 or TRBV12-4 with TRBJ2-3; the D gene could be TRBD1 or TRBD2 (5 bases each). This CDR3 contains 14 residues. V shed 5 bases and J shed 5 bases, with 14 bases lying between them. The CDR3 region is CASSDPRDEDTQYF. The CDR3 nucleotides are TGTGCCAGCAGTGACCCGAGGGACGAAGATACGCAGTATTTT.

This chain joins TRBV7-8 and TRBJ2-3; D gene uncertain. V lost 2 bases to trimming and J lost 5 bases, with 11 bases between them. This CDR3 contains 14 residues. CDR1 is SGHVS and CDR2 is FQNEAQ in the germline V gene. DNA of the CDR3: TGTGCCAGCAGCTTAATACCGGGCTTAGATACGCAGTATTTT. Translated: CASSLIPGLDTQYF.

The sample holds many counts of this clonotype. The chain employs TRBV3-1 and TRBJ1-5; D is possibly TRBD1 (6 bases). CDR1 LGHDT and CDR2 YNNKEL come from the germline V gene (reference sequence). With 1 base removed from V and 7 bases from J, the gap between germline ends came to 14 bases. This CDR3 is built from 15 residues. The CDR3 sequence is CASSQGVWQGQPQHF. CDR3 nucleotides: TGTGCCAGCAGCCAAGGGGTGTGGCAGGGGCAGCCCCAGCATTTT.

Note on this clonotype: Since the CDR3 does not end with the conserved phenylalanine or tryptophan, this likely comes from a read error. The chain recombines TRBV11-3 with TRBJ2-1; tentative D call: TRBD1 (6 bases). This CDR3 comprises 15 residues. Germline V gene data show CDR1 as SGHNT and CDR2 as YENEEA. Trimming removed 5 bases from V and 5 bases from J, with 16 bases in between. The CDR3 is CASSKQWTAHNEQFL. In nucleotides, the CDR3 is TGTGCCAGCAGCAAACAGTGGACAGCTCACAATGAGCAGTTCCTC.

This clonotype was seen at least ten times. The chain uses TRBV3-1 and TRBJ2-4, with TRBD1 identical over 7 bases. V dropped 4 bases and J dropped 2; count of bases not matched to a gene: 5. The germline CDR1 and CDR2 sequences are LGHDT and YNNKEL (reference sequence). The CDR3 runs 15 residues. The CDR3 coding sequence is TGTGCCAGCAGCCCGGGGACAGCTACCAAAAACATTCAGTACTTC. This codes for CASSPGTATKNIQYF.